This T cell receptor beta chain was captured in a study of shared clonotypes between healthy human individuals. Study-wide points: Sharing across several donors was seen in about 5% of naive CD4 clonotypes.

TCRdb's copy holds only in-frame clones and misses some; the assay was immunoSEQ multiplex PCR. The table records about 2.3 million clones, 80% to 95% of them present only once. A remark on this clone: Its antigen is unknown.

CD45RA-negative memory and CD45RA+ naive subsets were split from the CD4+ cells. The CDR3 length is 14 residues. Germline V CDR1 and CDR2: MDHEN, SYDVKM. V was pared by 2 bases and J by 5 bases, with 2 bases of the junction left unmatched. The V gene is TRBV28, the J gene TRBJ2-3; the match to TRBD2 covers 9 bases. The sample comprised naive CD4+ T cells from PBMCs. The subset here: CD45RA+ positively selected. This sequence originates from a man between 18 and 29 years old in good health. Some clones in this sample may be carry-over from other donors' samples. Written as DNA, the CDR3 is TGTGCCAGCAGTTTACTAGCGGGATTAGATACGCAGTATTTT. It specifies CASSLLAGLDTQYF.